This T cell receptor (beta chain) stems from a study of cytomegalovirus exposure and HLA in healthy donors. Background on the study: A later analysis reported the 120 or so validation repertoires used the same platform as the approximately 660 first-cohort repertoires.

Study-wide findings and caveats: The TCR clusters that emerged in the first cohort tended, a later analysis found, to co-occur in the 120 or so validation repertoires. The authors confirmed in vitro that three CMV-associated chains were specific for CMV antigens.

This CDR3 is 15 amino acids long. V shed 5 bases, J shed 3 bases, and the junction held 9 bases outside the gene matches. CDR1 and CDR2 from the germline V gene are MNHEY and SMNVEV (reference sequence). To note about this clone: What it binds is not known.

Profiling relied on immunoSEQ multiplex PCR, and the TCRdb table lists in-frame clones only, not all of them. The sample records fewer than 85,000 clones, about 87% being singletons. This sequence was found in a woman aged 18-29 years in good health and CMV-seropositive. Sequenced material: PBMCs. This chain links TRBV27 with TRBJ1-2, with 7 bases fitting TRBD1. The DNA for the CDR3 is TGTGCCAGCAGTCCGGCGCAGACAGGGCACTATGGCTACACCTTC. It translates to CASSPAQTGHYGYTF.